A selection of T cell receptor beta chains follows, all from one sample in a study of read filtering for tumor transcriptome and immune sequencing. TCRdb independently ran MiXCR on the reads; one entry per CDR3 protein. The table has fewer than 7,000 distinct CDR3 sequences, around 21% seen once. Sequenced sample: a population of CD138-negative cells sorted from bone marrow. Every receptor here comes from a donor aged 40 or over with multiple myeloma. The CDR3 runs from the conserved cysteine through the conserved F or W. The D gene is left open where the match is weak. Rows may omit the clone size; those that give it use once, few, many or a size class.

clone_size: many; d_call: TRBD2; v_call: TRBV5-6; j_call: TRBJ2-3; cdr3_nt: TGTGCCAGCAGCTTGGTAGCCAGCGGGAGTGATACGCAGTATTTT; cdr3_aa: CASSLVASGSDTQYF
clone_size: .; d_call: TRBD2; v_call: TRBV2; j_call: TRBJ2-1; cdr3_nt: TGTGCCAGCAGGGGGGAGGGGAATGAGCAGATCTTC; cdr3_aa: CASRGEGNEQIF
clone_size: many; d_call: TRBD1; v_call: TRBV7-9; j_call: TRBJ2-7; cdr3_nt: TGTGCCAGCAGCCGAGAAGGGTCAGGGGGCCCCTACGAGCAGTACTTC; cdr3_aa: CASSREGSGGPYEQYF
clone_size: medium-sized; d_call: TRBD2; v_call: TRBV2; j_call: TRBJ2-1; cdr3_nt: TGTGCCAGCATGAAGCGGGAGGGCCTATCCTACAATGAGCAGTTCTTC; cdr3_aa: CASMKREGLSYNEQFF
clone_size: many; d_call: .; v_call: TRBV30; j_call: TRBJ2-2; cdr3_nt: TGTGCCTGGAGTGCGAGCGGAACCGGGGAGCTGTTTTTT; cdr3_aa: CAWSASGTGELFF
clone_size: many; d_call: .; v_call: TRBV12-3/TRBV12-4; j_call: TRBJ1-1; cdr3_nt: TGTGCCAGCAGTTTAGGCCACCAGGGTGGAGCTTTCTTT; cdr3_aa: CASSLGHQGGAFF
clone_size: many; d_call: .; v_call: TRBV5-4; j_call: TRBJ2-3; cdr3_nt: TGTGCCAGCAGCTCTAAGTCGGGCGATACGCAGTATTTT; cdr3_aa: CASSSKSGDTQYF
clone_size: .; d_call: .; v_call: TRBV20-1; j_call: TRBJ2-1; cdr3_nt: TGCAGTGCCAGCCGACTTGCGGGTTTCAGCAGTGAGCAGGTCTTC; cdr3_aa: CSASRLAGFSSEQVF
clone_size: many; d_call: TRBD2; v_call: TRBV9; j_call: TRBJ2-3; cdr3_nt: TGTGCCAGCAGCCCGCGGGGACTAGCGGGAGCTACAGATACGCAGTATTTT; cdr3_aa: CASSPRGLAGATDTQYF
clone_size: medium-sized; d_call: TRBD2; v_call: TRBV7-6; j_call: TRBJ2-1; cdr3_nt: TGTGCCAGCAGCGGAGCTCCGGGACTAGCGGGTGGGAGAGATTACAATGAGCAGTTCTTC; cdr3_aa: CASSGAPGLAGGRDYNEQFF
clone_size: many; d_call: .; v_call: TRBV6-2/TRBV6-3; j_call: TRBJ1-3; cdr3_nt: TGTGCCAGCAGTCCCTGGGGACAAAACTCTGGAAACACCATATATTTT; cdr3_aa: CASSPWGQNSGNTIYF
clone_size: many; d_call: .; v_call: TRBV7-2; j_call: TRBJ2-1; cdr3_nt: TGTGCCAGCAGCCGCACCTCCGGGCCGAACAATGAGCAGTTCTTC; cdr3_aa: CASSRTSGPNNEQFF
clone_size: .; d_call: TRBD2; v_call: TRBV2; j_call: TRBJ2-1; cdr3_nt: TGTGCCAGCAGTCGGACTAGCGGAGAAAGTGAGCAGTTCTTC; cdr3_aa: CASSRTSGESEQFF
clone_size: medium-sized; d_call: .; v_call: TRBV4-1; j_call: TRBJ1-2; cdr3_nt: TGCGCCAGCAGCCACTCGCCCGGGACACAGGCCTATGGCTACACCTTC; cdr3_aa: CASSHSPGTQAYGYTF
clone_size: many; d_call: TRBD2; v_call: TRBV28; j_call: TRBJ2-7; cdr3_nt: TGTGCCAGCCTGGCTAGCGGGAGGGCGGTACACTACGAGCAGTACTTC; cdr3_aa: CASLASGRAVHYEQYF
clone_size: few; d_call: .; v_call: TRBV7-2; j_call: TRBJ1-6; cdr3_nt: TGTGCCAGCAGCTGTAGGGTCGATGGTAATTCACCCCTCCACTTT; cdr3_aa: CASSCRVDGNSPLHF
clone_size: many; d_call: TRBD2; v_call: TRBV28; j_call: TRBJ2-1; cdr3_nt: TGTGCCAGCAGTTTATTAATAGCGGGAGTGTCCTACAATGAGCAGTTCTTC; cdr3_aa: CASSLLIAGVSYNEQFF
clone_size: few; d_call: TRBD2; v_call: TRBV7-9; j_call: TRBJ2-7; cdr3_nt: TGTGCCAGCAGCACCGGACTAGCTTGGTACGAGCAGTACTTC; cdr3_aa: CASSTGLAWYEQYF
clone_size: few; d_call: TRBD2; v_call: TRBV20-1; j_call: TRBJ2-7; cdr3_nt: TGCAGTGCTAGACTAGCGGGAGAAAGGTCCTACGAGCAGTACTTC; cdr3_aa: CSARLAGERSYEQYF
clone_size: many; d_call: .; v_call: TRBV19; j_call: TRBJ2-7; cdr3_nt: TGTGCCACCCGAGAACTTAGCGGATACGAGCAGTACTTC; cdr3_aa: CATRELSGYEQYF
clone_size: medium-sized; d_call: .; v_call: TRBV19; j_call: TRBJ2-7; cdr3_nt: TGTGCCAGTAGTTCACAGGTCTCGGATGCCTACGAGCAGTACTTC; cdr3_aa: CASSSQVSDAYEQYF
clone_size: many; d_call: .; v_call: TRBV7-6; j_call: TRBJ2-6; cdr3_nt: TGTGCCAGCAGCCTATCCGCAGTTGGGGGCGCTAACTCTGGGGCCAACGTCCTGACTTTC; cdr3_aa: CASSLSAVGGANSGANVLTF
clone_size: few; d_call: .; v_call: TRBV24-1; j_call: TRBJ1-5; cdr3_nt: TGTGCCACCAGTGATAAGGGGACCACGAAGCCCCAGCATTTT; cdr3_aa: CATSDKGTTKPQHF
clone_size: many; d_call: .; v_call: TRBV10-3; j_call: TRBJ2-5; cdr3_nt: TGTGCCATCAGAGAGGGCCGGGTCTCTCAAGAGACCCAGTACTTC; cdr3_aa: CAIREGRVSQETQYF
clone_size: many; d_call: .; v_call: TRBV18; j_call: TRBJ2-7; cdr3_nt: TGTGCCAGCTCACCCGAGTACGAGCGGTACTTC; cdr3_aa: CASSPEYERYF
clone_size: few; d_call: .; v_call: TRBV7-9; j_call: TRBJ2-2; cdr3_nt: TGTGCCAGCCAACTTTCGGGGGAGCTGTTTTTT; cdr3_aa: CASQLSGELFF
clone_size: medium-sized; d_call: .; v_call: TRBV18; j_call: TRBJ1-5; cdr3_nt: TGTGCCAGCTCACCACAGGGGGATCAGCCCCAGCATTTT; cdr3_aa: CASSPQGDQPQHF
clone_size: medium-sized; d_call: .; v_call: TRBV7-9; j_call: TRBJ2-1; cdr3_nt: TGTGCCAGCAGCAACCGGGATTACCCTAACAATGAGCAGTTCTTC; cdr3_aa: CASSNRDYPNNEQFF
clone_size: many; d_call: TRBD2; v_call: TRBV19; j_call: TRBJ2-3; cdr3_nt: TGTGCCAGTACTCTAGCGGGAGGAGGCACAGATACGCAGTATTTT; cdr3_aa: CASTLAGGGTDTQYF
clone_size: medium-sized; d_call: TRBD2; v_call: TRBV19; j_call: TRBJ2-1; cdr3_nt: TGTGCCAGTAGTATCCCCGCTAGCGGGAAGAATGATGAGCAGTTCTTC; cdr3_aa: CASSIPASGKNDEQFF
clone_size: once; d_call: TRBD2; v_call: TRBV7-8; j_call: TRBJ2-4; cdr3_nt: TGTGCCAGCAGCCTGATATGGCTAGCGGGAGCTGGGGCCAAAAACGTTCAGTACTTC; cdr3_aa: CASSLIWLAGAGAKNVQYF
clone_size: medium-sized; d_call: TRBD2; v_call: TRBV28; j_call: TRBJ2-3; cdr3_nt: TGTGCCAGCAGGGGGACTAGCGGGGGGGGCACAGATACGCAGTATTTT; cdr3_aa: CASRGTSGGGTDTQYF
clone_size: many; d_call: .; v_call: TRBV3-1; j_call: TRBJ2-1; cdr3_nt: TGTGCCAGCAGCCAACCCCTTGGGGGACGAGATTCGAATGAGCAGTTCTTC; cdr3_aa: CASSQPLGGRDSNEQFF
clone_size: many; d_call: .; v_call: TRBV19; j_call: TRBJ2-7; cdr3_nt: TGTGCCAGTAGTGGTTCGGGGATTGTCGCGCAGTACTTC; cdr3_aa: CASSGSGIVAQYF
clone_size: medium-sized; d_call: TRBD2; v_call: TRBV2; j_call: TRBJ2-1; cdr3_nt: TGTGCCAGCAGTCGGACTAGCGGGAGTTGGGATGAGCAGTTCTTC; cdr3_aa: CASSRTSGSWDEQFF
clone_size: medium-sized; d_call: .; v_call: TRBV20-1; j_call: TRBJ2-1; cdr3_nt: TGCAGTGCCCCCTCCGGCCAGAACAATGAGCAGTTCTTC; cdr3_aa: CSAPSGQNNEQFF
clone_size: many; d_call: .; v_call: TRBV28; j_call: TRBJ2-7; cdr3_nt: TGTGCCAGCAAACCTCGGGACTTGGGGTGGTGGGAGCAGTACTTC; cdr3_aa: CASKPRDLGWWEQYF
clone_size: .; d_call: .; v_call: TRBV20-1; j_call: TRBJ2-7; cdr3_nt: TGCAGTGCTAAGAACGAAGTAACCTCCTACGAGCAGTACTTC; cdr3_aa: CSAKNEVTSYEQYF
clone_size: few; d_call: .; v_call: TRBV4-1; j_call: TRBJ1-5; cdr3_nt: TGCGCCAGCAGCCAAGAACAGGGCATAAGATTACAGCCCCAGCATTTT; cdr3_aa: CASSQEQGIRLQPQHF
clone_size: many; d_call: TRBD2; v_call: TRBV7-3; j_call: TRBJ2-5; cdr3_nt: TGTGCCAGCAGCTTCCTCCCACGGGGGGCCCAGTACTTC; cdr3_aa: CASSFLPRGAQYF
clone_size: .; d_call: .; v_call: TRBV5-1; j_call: TRBJ2-1; cdr3_nt: TGCGCCAGCAGCTTGCATAGAGGCTCCTACGATGGGCAGTTCTTC; cdr3_aa: CASSLHRGSYDGQFF
clone_size: .; d_call: .; v_call: TRBV9; j_call: TRBJ2-1; cdr3_nt: TGTGCCAGCAGCGTAGTGCCGGGAGTAGGCTACAATGAGCAGTTCTTC; cdr3_aa: CASSVVPGVGYNEQFF
clone_size: many; d_call: .; v_call: TRBV20-1; j_call: TRBJ1-5; cdr3_nt: TGCAGTGCTTTAGACAGAAACAATCAGCCCCAGCATTTT; cdr3_aa: CSALDRNNQPQHF